The sample holds many counts of the clone carrying this T cell receptor beta chain. The CDR3 runs to 14 residues. V shed 4 bases and J 0 bases; nucleotides not matched to a gene: 3. CDR1 and CDR2 from the germline V gene are MNHEY and SMNVEV (reference sequence). This entry is derived from a study of early T cells in non-severe SARS-CoV-2 infection. Each CDR3 protein is one row after TCRdb ran MiXCR on the 5' RACE reads. The table lists tens of thousands of distinct CDR3 sequences, approximately 5.2% of them singletons. The chain joins TRBV27 to TRBJ2-7; TRBD2 aligns across 7 bases. The sample consisted of whole blood. The TCR comes from an adult who was a healthcare worker with PCR-confirmed SARS-CoV-2 infection or an uninfected control (not recorded which). CDR3 region: CASSSTSFSYEQYF. CDR3 nucleotide sequence: TGTGCCAGCAGTTCGACTAGCTTCTCCTACGAGCAGTACTTC.